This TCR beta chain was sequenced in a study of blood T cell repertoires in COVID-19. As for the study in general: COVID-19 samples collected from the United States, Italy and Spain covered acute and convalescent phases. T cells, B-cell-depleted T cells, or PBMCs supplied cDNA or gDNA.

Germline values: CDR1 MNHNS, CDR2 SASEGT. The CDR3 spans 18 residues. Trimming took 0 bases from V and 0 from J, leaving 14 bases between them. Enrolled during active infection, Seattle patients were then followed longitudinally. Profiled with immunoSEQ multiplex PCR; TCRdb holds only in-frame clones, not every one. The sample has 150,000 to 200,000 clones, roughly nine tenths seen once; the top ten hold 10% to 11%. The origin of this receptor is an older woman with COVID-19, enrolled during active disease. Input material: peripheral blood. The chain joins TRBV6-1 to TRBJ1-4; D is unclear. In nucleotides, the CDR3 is TGTGCCAGCAGTGAAGCCCCCCTGACACCTGCAACTAATGAAAAACTGTTTTTT. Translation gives CASSEAPLTPATNEKLFF.